Below are 3 T cell receptor beta chains sequenced from a single sample in a study of cytomegalovirus exposure and HLA in healthy donors. Primers for the PCR totalled 60 Vbeta and 13 Jbeta. Generated by immunoSEQ multiplex PCR, the TCRdb table keeps only in-frame clones and is missing some. This repertoire includes under 100,000 clones. The specimen was PBMCs. These receptors were taken from a young man in good health and CMV-seronegative.

The rearrangement joins TRBV19 to TRBJ2-2; D remains ambiguous. V lost 1 base and J 4 bases, leaving 13 bases between the germline ends. Germline V gene lookup returns CDR1 LNHDA and CDR2 SQIVND (reference sequence). The CDR3 covers 16 residues. The CDR3: CASSIVGHLTTGELFF. Written as DNA, the CDR3 is TGTGCCAGTAGTATAGTTGGGCACTTGACCACCGGGGAGCTGTTTTTT.

As DNA, the CDR3 is TGTGCCAGCAGCGTAGCCGGGACAGGCTCCACGGGCTACACCTTC. Protein product: CASSVAGTGSTGYTF. The chain is built from TRBV9 and TRBJ1-2; 8 bases align to TRBD1. This CDR3 comprises 15 residues. V lost 0 bases to trimming and J lost 8 bases; unmatched junction nucleotides: 9. Per the germline V gene, CDR1 is SGDLS and CDR2 is YYNGEE.

V and J are TRBV6-6 and TRBJ2-7; tentatively, D is TRBD2 (5 bases). The germline CDR1 and CDR2 sequences are MNHNY and SVGAGI (reference sequence). CDR3 length equals 15 residues. The V gene lost 1 base and the J gene lost 2 bases, with 12 bases spanning the gap. In nucleotides, the CDR3 is TGTGCCAGCAGTTACTTAGGACTTACCACCTACGAGCAGTACTTC. This encodes CASSYLGLTTYEQYF.